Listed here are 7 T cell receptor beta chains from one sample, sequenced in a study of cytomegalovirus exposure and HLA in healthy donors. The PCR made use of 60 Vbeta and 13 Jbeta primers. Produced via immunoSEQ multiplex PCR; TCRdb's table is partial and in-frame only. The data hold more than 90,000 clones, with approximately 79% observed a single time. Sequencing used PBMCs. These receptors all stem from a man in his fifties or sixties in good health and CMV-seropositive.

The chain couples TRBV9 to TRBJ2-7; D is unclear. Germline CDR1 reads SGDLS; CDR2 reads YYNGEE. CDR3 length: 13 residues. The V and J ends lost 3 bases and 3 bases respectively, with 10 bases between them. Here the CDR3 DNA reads TGTGCCAGCAGCGGCCAGGATTTCTACGAGCAGTACTTC. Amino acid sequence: CASSGQDFYEQYF.

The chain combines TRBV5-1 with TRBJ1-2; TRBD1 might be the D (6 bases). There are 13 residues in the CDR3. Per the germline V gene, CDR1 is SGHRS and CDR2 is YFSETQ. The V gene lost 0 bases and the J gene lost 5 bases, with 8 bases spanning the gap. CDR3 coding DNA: TGCGCCAGCAGCTTGGGGGGGCGGTATGGCTACACCTTC. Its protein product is CASSLGGRYGYTF.

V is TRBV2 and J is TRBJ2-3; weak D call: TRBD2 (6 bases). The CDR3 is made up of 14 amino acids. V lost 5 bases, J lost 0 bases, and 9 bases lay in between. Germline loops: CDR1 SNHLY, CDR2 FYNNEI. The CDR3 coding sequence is TGTGCCAGCAGTCTTGGGACTAGCACAGATACGCAGTATTTT. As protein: CASSLGTSTDTQYF.

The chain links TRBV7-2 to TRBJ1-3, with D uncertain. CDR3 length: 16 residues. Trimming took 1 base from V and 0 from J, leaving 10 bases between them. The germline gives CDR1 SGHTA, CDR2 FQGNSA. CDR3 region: CASSLVDWSSGNTIYF. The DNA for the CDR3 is TGTGCCAGCAGCTTAGTTGACTGGAGCTCTGGAAACACCATATATTTT.

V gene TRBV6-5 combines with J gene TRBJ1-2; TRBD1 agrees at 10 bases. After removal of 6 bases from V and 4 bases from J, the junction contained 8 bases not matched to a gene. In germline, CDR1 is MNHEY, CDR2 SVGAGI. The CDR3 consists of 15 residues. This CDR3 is CASSRSGQGGYGYTF. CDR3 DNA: TGTGCCAGCAGCCGAAGCGGACAGGGGGGCTATGGCTACACCTTC.

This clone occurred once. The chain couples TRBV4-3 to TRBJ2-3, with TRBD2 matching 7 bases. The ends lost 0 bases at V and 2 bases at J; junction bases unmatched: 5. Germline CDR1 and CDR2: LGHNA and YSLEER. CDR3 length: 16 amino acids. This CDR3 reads CASSQEWSGDTDTQYF. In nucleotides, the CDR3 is TGCGCCAGCAGCCAAGAGTGGAGCGGGGACACAGATACGCAGTATTTT.

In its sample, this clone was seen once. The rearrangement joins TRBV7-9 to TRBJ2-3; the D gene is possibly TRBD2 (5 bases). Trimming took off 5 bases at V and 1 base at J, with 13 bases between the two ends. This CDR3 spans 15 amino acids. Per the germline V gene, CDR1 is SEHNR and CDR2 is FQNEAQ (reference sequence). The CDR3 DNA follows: TGTGCCAGCAGCCCCGGGGAAGTGGGCACAGATACGCAGTATTTT. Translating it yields CASSPGEVGTDTQYF.